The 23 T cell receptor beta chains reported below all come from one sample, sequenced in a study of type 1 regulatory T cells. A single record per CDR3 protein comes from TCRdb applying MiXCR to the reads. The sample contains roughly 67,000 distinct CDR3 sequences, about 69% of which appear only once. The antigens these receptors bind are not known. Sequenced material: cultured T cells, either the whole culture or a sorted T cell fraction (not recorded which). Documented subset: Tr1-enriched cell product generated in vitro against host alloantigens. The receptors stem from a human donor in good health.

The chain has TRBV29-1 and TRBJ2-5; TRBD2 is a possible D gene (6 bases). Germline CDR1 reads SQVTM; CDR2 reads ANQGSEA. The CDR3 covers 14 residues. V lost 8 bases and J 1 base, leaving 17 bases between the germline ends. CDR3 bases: TGCAGCTATTATCCGGGAGTGCGCCAAGAGACCCAGTACTTC. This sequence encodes CSYYPGVRQETQYF.

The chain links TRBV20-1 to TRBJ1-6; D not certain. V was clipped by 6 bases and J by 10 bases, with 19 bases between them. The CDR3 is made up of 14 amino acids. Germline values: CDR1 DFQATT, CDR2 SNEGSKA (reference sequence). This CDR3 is CSAPQAVGTSPLHF. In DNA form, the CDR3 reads TGCAGTGCCCCCCAGGCCGTTGGAACGTCACCCCTCCACTTT.

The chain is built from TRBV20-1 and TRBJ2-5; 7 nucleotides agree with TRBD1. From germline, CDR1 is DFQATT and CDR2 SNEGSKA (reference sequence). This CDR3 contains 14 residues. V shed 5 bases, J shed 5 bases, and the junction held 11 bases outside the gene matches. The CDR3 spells CSAWTGGSRETQYF. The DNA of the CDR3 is TGCAGTGCTTGGACAGGAGGCTCCCGGGAGACCCAGTACTTC.

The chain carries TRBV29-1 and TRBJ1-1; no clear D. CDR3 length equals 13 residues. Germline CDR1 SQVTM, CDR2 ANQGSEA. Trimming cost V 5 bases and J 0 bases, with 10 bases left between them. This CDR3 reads CSVSTVLNTEAFF. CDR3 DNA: TGCAGCGTTTCGACGGTACTGAACACTGAAGCTTTCTTT.

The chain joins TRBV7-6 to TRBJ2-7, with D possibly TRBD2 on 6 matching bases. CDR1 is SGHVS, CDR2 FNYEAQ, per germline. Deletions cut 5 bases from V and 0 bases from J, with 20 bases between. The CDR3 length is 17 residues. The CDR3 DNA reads TGTGCCAGCAGCCCTCCGGGGCTAGCGCGTGTCTCCTACGAGCAGTACTTC. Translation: CASSPPGLARVSYEQYF. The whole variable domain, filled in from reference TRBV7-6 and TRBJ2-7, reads GAGVSQSPRYKVTKRGQDVALRCDPISGHVSLYWYRQALGQGPEFLTYFNYEAQQDKSGLPNDRFSAERPEGSISTLTIQRTEQRDSAMYRCASSPPGLARVSYEQYFGPGTRLTVT.

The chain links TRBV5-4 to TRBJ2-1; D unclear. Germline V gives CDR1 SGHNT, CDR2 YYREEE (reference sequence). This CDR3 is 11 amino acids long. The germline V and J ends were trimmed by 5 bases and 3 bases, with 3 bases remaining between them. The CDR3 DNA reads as TGTGCCAGCAGGGGCTACAATGAGCAGTTCTTC. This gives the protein CASRGYNEQFF.

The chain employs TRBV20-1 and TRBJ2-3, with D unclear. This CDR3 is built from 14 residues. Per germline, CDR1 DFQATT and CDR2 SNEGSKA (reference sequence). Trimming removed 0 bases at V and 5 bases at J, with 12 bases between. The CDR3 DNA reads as TGCAGTGCTAGAGATCGAATATGGGGAGATACGCAGTATTTT. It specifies CSARDRIWGDTQYF.

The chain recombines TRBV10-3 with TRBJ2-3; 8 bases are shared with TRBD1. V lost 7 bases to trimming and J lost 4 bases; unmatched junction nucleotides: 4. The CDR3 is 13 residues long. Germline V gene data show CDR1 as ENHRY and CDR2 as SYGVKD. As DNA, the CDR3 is TGTGCCATCAATGGACAGGGTTCAGATACGCAGTATTTT. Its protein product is CAINGQGSDTQYF.

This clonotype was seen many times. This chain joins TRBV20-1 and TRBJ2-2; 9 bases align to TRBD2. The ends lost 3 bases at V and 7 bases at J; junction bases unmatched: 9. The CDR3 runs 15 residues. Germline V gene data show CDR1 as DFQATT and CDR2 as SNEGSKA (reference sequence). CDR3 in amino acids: CSASRAGGTIGELFF. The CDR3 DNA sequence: TGCAGTGCTAGCAGAGCGGGAGGAACTATCGGGGAGCTGTTTTTT.

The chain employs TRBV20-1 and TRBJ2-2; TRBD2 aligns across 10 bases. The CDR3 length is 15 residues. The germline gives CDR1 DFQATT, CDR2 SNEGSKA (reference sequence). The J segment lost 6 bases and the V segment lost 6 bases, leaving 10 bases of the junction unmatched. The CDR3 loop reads CSATWKLAGAGELFF. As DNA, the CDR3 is TGCAGTGCCACCTGGAAGCTAGCGGGAGCCGGGGAGCTGTTTTTT.

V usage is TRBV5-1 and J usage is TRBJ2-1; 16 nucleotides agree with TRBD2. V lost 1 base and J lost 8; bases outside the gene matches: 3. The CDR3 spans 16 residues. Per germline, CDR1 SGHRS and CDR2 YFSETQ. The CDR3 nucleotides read TGCGCCAGCAGCTTGCCGGGACTAGCGGGAGGGGATGAGCAGTTCTTC. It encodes CASSLPGLAGGDEQFF.

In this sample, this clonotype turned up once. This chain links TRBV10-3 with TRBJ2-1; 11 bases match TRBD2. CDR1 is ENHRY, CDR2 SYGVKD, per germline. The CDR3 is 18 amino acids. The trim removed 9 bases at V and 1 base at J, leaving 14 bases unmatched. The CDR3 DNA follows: TGTGCCATTAGACCTACGACTAGCGGGAATCATTCCTACAATGAGCAGTTCTTC. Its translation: CAIRPTTSGNHSYNEQFF.

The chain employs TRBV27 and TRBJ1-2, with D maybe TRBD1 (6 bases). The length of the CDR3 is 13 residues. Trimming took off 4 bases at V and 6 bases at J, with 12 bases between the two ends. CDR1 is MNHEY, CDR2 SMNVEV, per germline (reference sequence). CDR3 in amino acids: CASSSSGTHGYTF. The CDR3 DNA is TGTGCCAGCAGTTCTTCCGGGACACATGGCTACACCTTC.

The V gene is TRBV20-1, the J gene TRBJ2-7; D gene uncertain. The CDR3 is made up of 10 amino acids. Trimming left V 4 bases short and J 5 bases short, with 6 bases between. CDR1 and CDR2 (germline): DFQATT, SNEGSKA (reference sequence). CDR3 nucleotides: TGCAGTGCTACGTCCCACGAGCAGTACTTC. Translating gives CSATSHEQYF.

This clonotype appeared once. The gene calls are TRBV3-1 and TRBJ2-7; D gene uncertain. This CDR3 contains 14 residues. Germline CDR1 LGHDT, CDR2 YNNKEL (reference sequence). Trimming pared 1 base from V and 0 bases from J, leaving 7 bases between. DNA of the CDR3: TGTGCCAGCAGCCAAGTTCCAGACTCCTACGAGCAGTACTTC. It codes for CASSQVPDSYEQYF.

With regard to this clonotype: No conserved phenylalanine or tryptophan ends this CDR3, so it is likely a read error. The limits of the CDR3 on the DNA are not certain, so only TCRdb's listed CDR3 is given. This chain's CDR3 is CASSPSGETGPGAYS. The genes are TRBV27 and TRBJ2-3; the listed D gene, TRBD1, was not tested against the DNA. CDR1 is MNHEY and CDR2 is SMNVEV in the germline V gene (reference sequence). The CDR3 is 15 amino acids in total, end residues counted.

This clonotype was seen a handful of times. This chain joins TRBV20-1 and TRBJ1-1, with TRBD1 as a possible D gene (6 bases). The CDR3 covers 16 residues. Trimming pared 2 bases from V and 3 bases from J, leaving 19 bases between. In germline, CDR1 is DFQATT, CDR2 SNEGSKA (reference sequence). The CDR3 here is CSARSPTGSGYTEAFF. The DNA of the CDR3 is TGCAGTGCTAGAAGTCCGACAGGTTCGGGATACACTGAAGCTTTCTTT.

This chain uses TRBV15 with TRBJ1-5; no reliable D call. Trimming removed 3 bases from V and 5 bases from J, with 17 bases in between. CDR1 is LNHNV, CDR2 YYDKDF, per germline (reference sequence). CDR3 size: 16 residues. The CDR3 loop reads CATSRASLMSDQPQHF. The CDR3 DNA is TGTGCCACCAGCAGGGCGTCCCTGATGTCGGATCAGCCCCAGCATTTT. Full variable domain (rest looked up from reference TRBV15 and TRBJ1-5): DAMVIQNPRYQVTQFGKPVTLSCSQTLNHNVMYWYQQKSSQAPKLLFHYYDKDFNNEADTPDNFQSRRPNTSFCFLDIRSPGLGDTAMYLCATSRASLMSDQPQHFGDGTRLSIL.

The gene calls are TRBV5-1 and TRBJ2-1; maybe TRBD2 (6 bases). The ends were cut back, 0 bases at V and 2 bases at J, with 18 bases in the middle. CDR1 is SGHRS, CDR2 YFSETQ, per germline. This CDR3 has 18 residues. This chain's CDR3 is CASSLARSSSDPYNEQFF. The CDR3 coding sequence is TGCGCCAGCAGCTTGGCTCGGTCTTCTAGCGACCCCTACAATGAGCAGTTCTTC.

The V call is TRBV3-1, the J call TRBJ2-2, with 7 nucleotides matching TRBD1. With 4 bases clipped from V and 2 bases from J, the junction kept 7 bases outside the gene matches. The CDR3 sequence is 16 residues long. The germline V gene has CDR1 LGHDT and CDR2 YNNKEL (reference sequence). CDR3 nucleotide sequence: TGTGCCAGCAGCCTCACTCGACAGGGTAACACCGGGGAGCTGTTTTTT. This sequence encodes CASSLTRQGNTGELFF.

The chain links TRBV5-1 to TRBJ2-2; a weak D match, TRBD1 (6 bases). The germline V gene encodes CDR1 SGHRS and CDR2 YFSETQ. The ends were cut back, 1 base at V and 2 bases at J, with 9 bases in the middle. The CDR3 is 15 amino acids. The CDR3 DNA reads TGCGCCAGCAGCTTGACAGGGATAAACACCGGGGAGCTGTTTTTT. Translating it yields CASSLTGINTGELFF.

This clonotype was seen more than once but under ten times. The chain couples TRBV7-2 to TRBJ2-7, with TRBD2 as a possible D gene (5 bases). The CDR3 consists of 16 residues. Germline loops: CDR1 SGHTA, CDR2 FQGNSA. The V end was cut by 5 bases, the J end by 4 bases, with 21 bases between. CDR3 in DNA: TGTGCCAGCAGCCCCGGGTCTTCGGGGTTTAGGTACGAGCAGTACTTC. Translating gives CASSPGSSGFRYEQYF.

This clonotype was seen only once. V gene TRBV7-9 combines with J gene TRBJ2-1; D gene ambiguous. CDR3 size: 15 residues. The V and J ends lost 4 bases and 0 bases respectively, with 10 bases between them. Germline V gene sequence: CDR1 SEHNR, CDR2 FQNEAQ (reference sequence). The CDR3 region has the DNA TGTGCCAGCAGCTCCGACACAAGCTCCTACAATGAGCAGTTCTTC. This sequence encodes CASSSDTSSYNEQFF. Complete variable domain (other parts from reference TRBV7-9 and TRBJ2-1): DTGVSQNPRHKITKRGQNVTFRCDPISEHNRLYWYRQTLGQGPEFLTYFQNEAQLEKSRLLSDRFSAERPKGSFSTLEIQRTEQGDSAMYLCASSSDTSSYNEQFFGPGTRLTVL.